The text below deals with one T cell receptor beta chain. The data are from a study of shared clonotypes between healthy human individuals. Partitioning of CD4+ cells yielded a CD45RA+ naive subset and a CD45RA-negative memory subset. This CDR3 comprises 14 residues. Germline loops: CDR1 SGHRS, CDR2 YFSETQ. Trimming left V 4 bases short and J 9 bases short, with 17 bases between. The method was immunoSEQ multiplex PCR; TCRdb's version includes in-frame clones alone and lacks a portion of them. The table shows 2.3 million or so clones, with approximately 95% occurring only once. This sequence joins TRBV5-1 and TRBJ1-5; D is perhaps TRBD1 (5 bases). The TCR comes from a man younger than 30 in good health. Some clones in this sample may be carry-over from other donors' samples. Sequencing was performed on naive CD4+ T cells from PBMCs. Subset meaning: CD45RA+ positively selected. The CDR3 DNA is TGCGCCAGCAGCAGGGGCCCCCGACTGTGGCCCCAGCATTTT. Translation: CASSRGPRLWPQHF. Drawing the rest from reference TRBV5-1 and TRBJ1-5, the complete variable domain is KAGVTQTPRYLIKTRGQQVTLSCSPISGHRSVSWYQQTPGQGLQFLFEYFSETQRNKGNFPGRFSGRQFSNSRSEMNVSTLELGDSALYLCASSRGPRLWPQHFGDGTRLSIL.